One sample yielded the 9 T cell receptor beta chains listed below, sequenced in a study of shared clonotypes between healthy human individuals. Produced via immunoSEQ multiplex PCR; TCRdb's table is partial and in-frame only. The sample carries around 1.4 million clones, approximately 98.5% recorded once. The sequenced material came from naive CD4+ T cells sorted from blood. Subset of the sample: CD45RA+ positively selected. These receptors were obtained from a man aged 25 to 40 in good health.

The rearrangement joins TRBV9 to TRBJ2-7, with 8 bases matching TRBD1. The CDR3 contains 17 residues. The germline V gene has CDR1 SGDLS and CDR2 YYNGEE. V gave up 0 bases and J gave up 0 bases; unmatched junction bases: 8. The CDR3 DNA is TGTGCCAGCAGCGTAGATCAGGGGGCGCGGGGCTCCTACGAGCAGTACTTC. This encodes CASSVDQGARGSYEQYF.

This chain links TRBV25-1 with TRBJ2-2, with TRBD1 matching 9 bases. The CDR3 is 15 residues long. Germline trimming cut 4 bases from V and 3 bases from J; bases unmatched to any gene: 3. CDR1 and CDR2 from the germline V gene are MGHDK and SYGVNS. The CDR3 is CASSGRQGDTGELFF. In nucleotides, the CDR3 is TGTGCCAGCAGTGGGCGACAGGGGGACACCGGGGAGCTGTTTTTT.

The rearrangement joins TRBV29-1 to TRBJ2-1; D is ambiguous. Trimming took 5 bases from V and 9 from J, leaving 17 bases between them. The CDR3 consists of 13 residues. In germline, CDR1 is SQVTM, CDR2 ANQGSEA. CDR3 protein: CSVLTAPLGEQFF. The CDR3 DNA reads TGCAGCGTTTTAACGGCTCCCCTGGGTGAGCAGTTCTTC.

Of note for this clone: The same CDR3 also results from other DNA sequences found in this sample. The genes are TRBV6-5 and TRBJ2-7; TRBD1 matches at 7 bases. The CDR3 has 15 amino acids. V lost 0 bases and J lost 0; bases outside the gene matches: 2. Germline CDR1 MNHEY, CDR2 SVGAGI. Here the CDR3 DNA reads TGTGCCAGCAGTTACTCAGGGGGCCTCTCCTACGAGCAGTACTTC. This translates into CASSYSGGLSYEQYF.

The chain combines TRBV19 with TRBJ2-3, with D perhaps TRBD2 (6 bases). The CDR3 sequence is 15 residues long. Trimming shortened V by 3 bases and J by 1 base, and 11 bases separated the two germline ends. CDR1 is LNHDA and CDR2 is SQIVND in the germline V gene (reference sequence). The CDR3 region is CASSIAGWGTDTQYF. The CDR3 DNA follows: TGTGCCAGTAGTATCGCGGGGTGGGGCACAGATACGCAGTATTTT.

This sequence joins TRBV29-1 and TRBJ1-2; D unclear. CDR3 length: 10 residues. Trimming removed 0 bases from V and 5 bases from J, with 1 base in between. CDR1 is SQVTM and CDR2 is ANQGSEA in the germline V gene. CDR3 in amino acids: CSVEDYGYTF. Written as DNA, the CDR3 is TGCAGCGTTGAAGATTATGGCTACACCTTC.

The chain combines TRBV4-1 with TRBJ2-2; no reliable D call. The CDR3 sequence is 16 residues long. V shed 0 bases and J shed 2 bases, with 10 bases lying between them. The germline V gene has CDR1 MGHRA and CDR2 YSYEKL. The CDR3 sequence is CASSQEGAGNTGELFF. As DNA, the CDR3 is TGCGCCAGCAGCCAAGAAGGAGCCGGAAACACCGGGGAGCTGTTTTTT.

V usage is TRBV5-1 and J usage is TRBJ2-3; the D gene is possibly TRBD1 (6 bases). Germline values: CDR1 SGHRS, CDR2 YFSETQ. The CDR3 contains 14 residues. Trimming removed 4 bases at V and 2 bases at J, with 11 bases between. The CDR3 is CASSVTGSTDTQYF. The CDR3 DNA is TGCGCCAGCAGCGTGACAGGTTCCACAGATACGCAGTATTTT.

The rearrangement uses TRBV18 and TRBJ2-7, with TRBD2 matching 10 bases. Trimming cost V 5 bases and J 3 bases; bases outside gene matches: 16. CDR1 is KGHSH, CDR2 LQKENI, per germline. The CDR3 runs 18 residues. The DNA for the CDR3 is TGTGCCAGCTCAGAACTTACTAGCGGGATTTTGAAAAACTACGAGCAGTACTTC. Protein sequence: CASSELTSGILKNYEQYF.